Listed below are T cell receptor beta chains from one sample, sequenced in a study of Ad26.COV2.S vaccination and SARS-CoV-2 variants. The data were produced by immunoSEQ multiplex PCR, yet TCRdb's version contains in-frame clones alone and is incomplete. The sample has roughly 400,000 clones; 92% are singletons. Material: peripheral blood, obtained in a trial of Ad26.COV2.S vaccine versus placebo. The receptors stem from a person between 18 and 65 years old who received the Ad26.COV2.S COVID-19 vaccine or a placebo. The CDR3 runs from the conserved cysteine through the conserved F or W. The D gene is left open where the match is weak. Size values are once, few and many counts, or a class for expanded clones, and some rows have none.

clone_size: once
j_call: TRBJ1-2
v_call: TRBV7-2
d_call: TRBD1
cdr3_aa: CASSLRDSFNYGYTF
cdr3_nt: TGTGCCAGCAGCTTGCGGGACAGCTTTAACTATGGCTACACCTTC

clone_size: once
j_call: TRBJ2-3
v_call: TRBV6-2/TRBV6-3
d_call: .
cdr3_aa: CASSYRESDTQYF
cdr3_nt: TGTGCCAGCAGTTACAGGGAATCAGATACGCAGTATTTT

clone_size: .
j_call: TRBJ1-1
v_call: TRBV10-3
d_call: .
cdr3_aa: CATGDGNTEAFF
cdr3_nt: TGTGCCACCGGGGACGGAAACACTGAAGCTTTCTTT

clone_size: .
j_call: TRBJ2-3
v_call: TRBV27
d_call: .
cdr3_aa: CASSLMFSDTQYF
cdr3_nt: TGTGCCAGCAGTTTAATGTTTTCAGATACGCAGTATTTT

clone_size: .
j_call: TRBJ2-3
v_call: TRBV29-1
d_call: .
cdr3_aa: CSVVLTDTQYF
cdr3_nt: TGCAGCGTTGTACTAACCGATACGCAGTATTTT

clone_size: .
j_call: TRBJ2-1
v_call: TRBV2
d_call: TRBD2
cdr3_aa: CASRSRTSGGNEQFF
cdr3_nt: TGTGCCAGCAGATCAAGGACTAGCGGGGGAAATGAGCAGTTCTTC

clone_size: .
j_call: TRBJ1-1
v_call: TRBV28
d_call: TRBD1
cdr3_aa: CASSAQGLNTEAFF
cdr3_nt: TGTGCCAGCAGTGCACAGGGGTTGAACACTGAAGCTTTCTTT

clone_size: .
j_call: TRBJ2-5
v_call: TRBV7-2
d_call: TRBD2
cdr3_aa: CASSPRTSRETQYF
cdr3_nt: TGTGCCAGCAGCCCGAGGACTAGCCGAGAGACCCAGTACTTC

clone_size: .
j_call: TRBJ2-7
v_call: TRBV28
d_call: .
cdr3_aa: CASSPREMGEHSYEQYF
cdr3_nt: TGTGCCAGCAGTCCCCGGGAGATGGGGGAACACTCCTACGAGCAGTACTTC

clone_size: .
j_call: TRBJ1-1
v_call: TRBV19
d_call: .
cdr3_aa: CASSMGLEAFF
cdr3_nt: TGTGCCAGTAGTATGGGTCTCGAAGCTTTCTTT

clone_size: once
j_call: TRBJ2-2
v_call: TRBV3-1/TRBV3-2
d_call: .
cdr3_aa: CASSQRQGFRHGELFF
cdr3_nt: TGTGCCAGCAGCCAACGTCAGGGGTTTAGACACGGGGAGCTGTTTTTT

clone_size: .
j_call: TRBJ2-1
v_call: TRBV5-1
d_call: TRBD2
cdr3_aa: CASSLNPSGGTYNEQFF
cdr3_nt: TGCGCCAGCAGCTTGAATCCTAGCGGGGGAACCTACAATGAGCAGTTCTTC

clone_size: .
j_call: TRBJ2-7
v_call: TRBV6-6
d_call: .
cdr3_aa: CASSYDGTGGEQYF
cdr3_nt: TGTGCCAGCAGTTATGATGGGACCGGGGGCGAGCAGTACTTC

clone_size: once
j_call: TRBJ1-2
v_call: TRBV6-5
d_call: .
cdr3_aa: CASSYSFSGSGSGYTF
cdr3_nt: TGTGCCAGCAGTTACTCGTTCAGTGGGTCAGGGAGTGGCTACACCTTC